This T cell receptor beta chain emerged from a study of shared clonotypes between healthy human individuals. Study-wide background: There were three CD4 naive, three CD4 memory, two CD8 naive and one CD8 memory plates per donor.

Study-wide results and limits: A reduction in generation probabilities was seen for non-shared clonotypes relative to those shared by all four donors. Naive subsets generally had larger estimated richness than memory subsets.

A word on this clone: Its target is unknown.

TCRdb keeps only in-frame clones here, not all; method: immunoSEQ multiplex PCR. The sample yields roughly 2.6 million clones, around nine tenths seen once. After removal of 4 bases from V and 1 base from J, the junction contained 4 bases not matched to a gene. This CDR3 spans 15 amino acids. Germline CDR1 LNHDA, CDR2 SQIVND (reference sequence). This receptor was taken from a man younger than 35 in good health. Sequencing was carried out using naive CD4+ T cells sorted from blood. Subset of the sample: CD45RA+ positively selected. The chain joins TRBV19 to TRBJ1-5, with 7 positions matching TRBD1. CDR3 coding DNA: TGTGCCAGTAGTAATCAGGGGGTGAGCAATCAGCCCCAGCATTTT. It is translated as CASSNQGVSNQPQHF.